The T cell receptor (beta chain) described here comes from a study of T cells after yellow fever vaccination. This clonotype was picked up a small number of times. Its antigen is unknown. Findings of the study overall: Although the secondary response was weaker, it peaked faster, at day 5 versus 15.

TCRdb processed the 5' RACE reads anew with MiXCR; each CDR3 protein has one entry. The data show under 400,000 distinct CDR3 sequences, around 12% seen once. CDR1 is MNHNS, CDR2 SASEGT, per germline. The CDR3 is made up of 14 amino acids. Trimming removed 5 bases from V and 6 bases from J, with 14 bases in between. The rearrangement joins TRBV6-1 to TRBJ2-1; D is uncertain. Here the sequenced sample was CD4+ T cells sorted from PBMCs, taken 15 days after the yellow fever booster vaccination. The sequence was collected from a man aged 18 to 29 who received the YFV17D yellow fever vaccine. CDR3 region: CASSLPRTVNEQFF. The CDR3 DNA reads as TGTGCCAGCAGTCTTCCTCGGACGGTCAATGAGCAGTTCTTC.